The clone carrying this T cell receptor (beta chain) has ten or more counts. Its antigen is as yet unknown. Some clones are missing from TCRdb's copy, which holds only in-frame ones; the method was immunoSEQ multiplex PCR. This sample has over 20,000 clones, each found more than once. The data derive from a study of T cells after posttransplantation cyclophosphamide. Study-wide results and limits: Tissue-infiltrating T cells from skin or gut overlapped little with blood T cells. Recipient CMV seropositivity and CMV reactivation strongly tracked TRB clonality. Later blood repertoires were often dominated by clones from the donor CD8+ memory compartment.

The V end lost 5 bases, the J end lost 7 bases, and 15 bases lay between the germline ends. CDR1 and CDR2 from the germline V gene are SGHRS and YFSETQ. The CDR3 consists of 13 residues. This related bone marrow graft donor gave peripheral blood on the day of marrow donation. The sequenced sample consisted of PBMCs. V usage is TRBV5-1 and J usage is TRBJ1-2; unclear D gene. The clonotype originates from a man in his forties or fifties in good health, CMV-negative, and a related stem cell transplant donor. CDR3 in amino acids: CASRRGFEGGYTF. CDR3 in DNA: TGCGCCAGCAGGCGAGGGTTTGAAGGTGGCTACACCTTC.